The rows below give T cell receptor beta chains drawn from one sample of a study of T cells in Graves' hyperthyroidism and ophthalmopathy. MiXCR, run by TCRdb on the multiplex PCR reads, gives a single entry per CDR3 protein. There are about 360,000 distinct CDR3 sequences in the sample; less than 15% occur only once, and 20% to 25% lies in the top ten. The sequencing input was blood. The receptors come from a man aged 30 to 45 with Graves' hyperthyroidism that later progressed to Graves' ophthalmopathy. The CDR3 runs from the conserved cysteine through the conserved F or W. Fields, in order: CDR3 DNA, CDR3 protein, J gene, V gene, clone size, D gene. The D gene is left open where the match is weak. Some rows have no size entry. The others give once, few or many, or a class for an expanded clone.

CDR3nt: TGTGCCAGCAGTGAAGACAGGGGTCACACCATATATTTT
CDR3aa: CASSEDRGHTIYF
j_gene: TRBJ1-3
v_gene: TRBV2
abundance: many
d_gene: TRBD1

CDR3nt: TGTGCCACCCGGGACGAATGGGAAAAACTGTTTTTT
CDR3aa: CATRDEWEKLFF
j_gene: TRBJ1-4
v_gene: TRBV10-3
abundance: NA
d_gene: NA

CDR3nt: TGTGCCAGCAGAAACGGGGTTCACACCGGGGAGCTGTTTTTT
CDR3aa: CASRNGVHTGELFF
j_gene: TRBJ2-2
v_gene: TRBV6-1
abundance: many
d_gene: NA

CDR3nt: TGCAGTGCTATATACGGACCGGGTGAAACAGATACGCAGTATTTT
CDR3aa: CSAIYGPGETDTQYF
j_gene: TRBJ2-3
v_gene: TRBV20-1
abundance: many
d_gene: NA

CDR3nt: TGTGCCGGCTCACCAACCCGGACAGGGGGCGATGAGCAGTTCTTC
CDR3aa: CAGSPTRTGGDEQFF
j_gene: TRBJ2-1
v_gene: TRBV18
abundance: once
d_gene: TRBD1

CDR3nt: TGTGCCAGCAGCCAAGAAAAGGGAACCGTCATGAACACTGAAGCTTTCTTT
CDR3aa: CASSQEKGTVMNTEAFF
j_gene: TRBJ1-1
v_gene: TRBV3-1
abundance: many
d_gene: NA

CDR3nt: TGTGCCAGCACCAAACCCGGGGGTACCGGGGAGCTGTTTTTT
CDR3aa: CASTKPGGTGELFF
j_gene: TRBJ2-2
v_gene: TRBV3-1
abundance: many
d_gene: NA

CDR3nt: TGTGCCAGCAGTACTGGACAGGGGATGGTTAACTATGGCTACACCTTC
CDR3aa: CASSTGQGMVNYGYTF
j_gene: TRBJ1-2
v_gene: TRBV6-1
abundance: many
d_gene: TRBD1

CDR3nt: TGCAGTGCTAGAGATCGTACAGGGGGCGACACTGAAGCTTTCTTT
CDR3aa: CSARDRTGGDTEAFF
j_gene: TRBJ1-1
v_gene: TRBV20-1
abundance: many
d_gene: TRBD1

CDR3nt: TGCGCCAGCAGCCAAGCGGGTTCCTATGACTATGGCTACACCTTC
CDR3aa: CASSQAGSYDYGYTF
j_gene: TRBJ1-2
v_gene: TRBV4-1
abundance: few
d_gene: NA

CDR3nt: TGCAGTGCTAGCCCCATAAGAGGCAGGGGCCATTTTCGTAATGAAAAACTGTTTTTT
CDR3aa: CSASPIRGRGHFRNEKLFF
j_gene: TRBJ1-4
v_gene: TRBV20-1
abundance: few
d_gene: NA

CDR3nt: TGCAGTGCTAGAGATATAGCCGCGTGGGAGCAGTACTTC
CDR3aa: CSARDIAAWEQYF
j_gene: TRBJ2-7
v_gene: TRBV20-1
abundance: many
d_gene: NA

CDR3nt: TGTGCCAGCAGTCCCGGTTCGACAGGGAACGAGCAGTACTTC
CDR3aa: CASSPGSTGNEQYF
j_gene: TRBJ2-7
v_gene: TRBV12-3/TRBV12-4
abundance: many
d_gene: TRBD1

CDR3nt: TGTGCCAGCAGTTTCGGGGTCGGCTCCTATAATTCACCCCTCCACTTT
CDR3aa: CASSFGVGSYNSPLHF
j_gene: TRBJ1-6
v_gene: TRBV7-6
abundance: NA
d_gene: NA

CDR3nt: TGTGCCACCGGGGGGGGGAGCTCCTACGAGCAGTACTTC
CDR3aa: CATGGGSSYEQYF
j_gene: TRBJ2-7
v_gene: TRBV15
abundance: NA
d_gene: TRBD2

CDR3nt: TGTGCCAGCAGTCACTGGGGGGGACAGCAAGAGACCCAGTACTTC
CDR3aa: CASSHWGGQQETQYF
j_gene: TRBJ2-5
v_gene: TRBV6-1
abundance: NA
d_gene: NA

CDR3nt: TGCAGTGCTATAACAGGGGGCGCAGGTGGAAACACCATATATTTT
CDR3aa: CSAITGGAGGNTIYF
j_gene: TRBJ1-3
v_gene: TRBV20-1
abundance: many
d_gene: TRBD1

CDR3nt: TGCGCCAGCAGCCCACCGACAGGGCTGGGGGAGACCCAGTACTTC
CDR3aa: CASSPPTGLGETQYF
j_gene: TRBJ2-5
v_gene: TRBV5-1
abundance: few
d_gene: TRBD1

CDR3nt: TGTGCCAGCAGCTTAGACAGTGAAGCTTTCTTT
CDR3aa: CASSLDSEAFF
j_gene: TRBJ1-1
v_gene: TRBV11-3
abundance: many
d_gene: NA

CDR3nt: TGCGCCAGCAGCGGGGGACAGCTCCAAGAGACCCAGTACTTC
CDR3aa: CASSGGQLQETQYF
j_gene: TRBJ2-5
v_gene: TRBV5-1
abundance: NA
d_gene: TRBD1